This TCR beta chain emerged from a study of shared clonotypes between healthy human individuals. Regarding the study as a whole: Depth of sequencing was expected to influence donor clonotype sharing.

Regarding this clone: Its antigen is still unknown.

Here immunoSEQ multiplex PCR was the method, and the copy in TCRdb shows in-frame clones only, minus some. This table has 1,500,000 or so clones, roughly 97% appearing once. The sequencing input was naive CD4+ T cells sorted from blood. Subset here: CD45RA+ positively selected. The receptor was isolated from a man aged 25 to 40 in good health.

CDR3 sequence (DNA): TGTGCCAGCTCACCGGGGATGGATGGGGAGCAGTACTTC. Translating it yields CASSPGMDGEQYF. This chain uses TRBV18 with TRBJ2-7; no clear D gene. The CDR3 extends over 13 amino acids. The V gene's germline CDR1 is KGHSH and CDR2 LQKENI. V was clipped by 3 bases and J by 7 bases, with 13 bases between them.